The present T cell receptor beta chain was sequenced within a study of blood T cell repertoires in COVID-19. Participants' reported clinical history set cohort assignment. Original analysis: Reference gene primer amplification gave estimated nucleated cell counts. Generated by immunoSEQ multiplex PCR, the TCRdb table keeps only in-frame clones and is missing some. The D gene and trimming were derived from the DNA, and the V and J assignments and clone size from that table. The sample has approximately 500,000 clones; over 75% are singletons. The TCR originated in a woman in her forties who had recovered from COVID-19. Material: PBMCs or T cells enriched from blood (not recorded which).

The CDR3 sequence is CSVDGMPLAGVHEQYF. In DNA, the CDR3 is TGCAGCGTTGACGGTATGCCTCTAGCGGGAGTTCACGAGCAGTACTTC. This chain joins TRBV29-1 and TRBJ2-7; 10 positions match TRBD2. Losses at the gene ends were 3 bases for V and 5 bases for J; bases not matched to a gene: 13. The CDR3 contains 16 residues. Germline V CDR1 and CDR2: SQVTM, ANQGSEA.